The T cell receptor beta chain described here comes from a study of esophageal squamous cell carcinoma under preoperative chemotherapy. Time point noted: after preoperative PTX-NDP chemotherapy. TCRdb passed the PCR reads through MiXCR, listing each CDR3 protein once. The table has approximately 19,000 distinct CDR3 sequences, 35% to 55% seen once; the top ten hold about 29%. Collection took place from a patient given preoperative chemotherapy. The receptor's source is a human donor with esophageal squamous cell carcinoma. The donor label of this sample is uncertain.

The CDR3 DNA follows: TGTGCCAGCAGCGGAACCGCCGGGACAGGGCCCTACGAGCAGTACTTC. It translates to CASSGTAGTGPYEQYF. The gene calls are TRBV7-3 and TRBJ2-7, with 9 bases identical to TRBD1. CDR1 is SGHTA and CDR2 is FQGTGA in the germline V gene. The CDR3 has 16 amino acids. V gave up 5 bases and J gave up 2 bases; unmatched junction bases: 10.